The source of this TCR beta chain is a study of blood T cell repertoires in COVID-19. The wider study: PBMCs, B-cell-depleted T cells, or T cells provided the cDNA or gDNA that made up the material.

Looked up from germline, CDR1 is DFQATT and CDR2 is SNEGSKA (reference sequence). The CDR3 covers 11 residues. Trimming cost V 8 bases and J 4 bases, with 10 bases left between them. Original processing methods: Estimates of nucleated cell counts were drawn from the amplification of reference gene primers. Profiled with immunoSEQ multiplex PCR; TCRdb holds only in-frame clones, not every one. V and J calls and clone size follow that table, whereas D and trimming were derived from the DNA. The sample holds about 480,000 clones; approximately 89% are singletons and the top ten take 10% to 15%. The sequenced material came from peripheral blood. This clonotype originated in a woman between 50 and 59 years old with COVID-19, enrolled during active disease. The chain uses TRBV20-1 and TRBJ2-3; D perhaps matches TRBD1 (5 bases). The CDR3: CSIEGADTQYF. The CDR3 nucleotides are TGCAGTATTGAAGGGGCAGATACGCAGTATTTT.